This T cell receptor (beta chain) was recorded in a study of long-term antiretroviral therapy in people with HIV. This clone was detected a few times. A v3.0 immunoSEQ assay was performed at survey level. Measured with immunoSEQ multiplex PCR; TCRdb has only the in-frame clones, and not every one. The data show approximately 22,000 clones, with around four fifths seen just once and almost 3.5% held by the top ten. Per germline, CDR1 LNHDA and CDR2 SQIVND (reference sequence). The CDR3 consists of 15 residues. V dropped 5 bases and J dropped 3; count of bases not matched to a gene: 7. Sequenced material: unsorted PBMCs, taken 1.9 years after starting antiretroviral therapy. This receptor was obtained from a woman aged 45-60 years with HIV. The J gene is TRBJ1-1, the V gene TRBV19, with TRBD1 matching 9 bases. CDR3 DNA: TGTGCCAGTAGTCACTCTGACAGGGGGGACACTGAAGCTTTCTTT. It yields the protein CASSHSDRGDTEAFF.